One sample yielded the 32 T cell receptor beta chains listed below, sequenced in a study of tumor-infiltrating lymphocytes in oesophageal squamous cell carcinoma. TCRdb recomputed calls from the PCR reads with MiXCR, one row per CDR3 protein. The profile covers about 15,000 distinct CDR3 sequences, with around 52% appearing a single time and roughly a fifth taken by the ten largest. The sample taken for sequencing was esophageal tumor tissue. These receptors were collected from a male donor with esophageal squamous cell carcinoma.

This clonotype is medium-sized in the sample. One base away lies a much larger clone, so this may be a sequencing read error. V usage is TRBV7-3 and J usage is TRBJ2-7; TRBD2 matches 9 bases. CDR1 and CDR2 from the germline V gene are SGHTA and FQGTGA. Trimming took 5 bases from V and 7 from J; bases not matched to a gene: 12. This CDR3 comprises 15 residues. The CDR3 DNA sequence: TGTGCCAGCAGCCTAAGCGGGAGGTATAAGGATGAGCAGTACTTC. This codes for CASSLSGRYKDEQYF.

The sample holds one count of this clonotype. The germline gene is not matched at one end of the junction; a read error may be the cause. CDR3 in DNA: TGTGCTAGCAGCTTAGTGGCTAGTAGCAATGAGCAGTTCTTC. This sequence encodes CASSLVASSNEQFF. V and J are TRBV7-6 and TRBJ2-1; D unresolved. CDR3 length: 14 residues. Germline CDR1 and CDR2: SGHVS and FNYEAQ.

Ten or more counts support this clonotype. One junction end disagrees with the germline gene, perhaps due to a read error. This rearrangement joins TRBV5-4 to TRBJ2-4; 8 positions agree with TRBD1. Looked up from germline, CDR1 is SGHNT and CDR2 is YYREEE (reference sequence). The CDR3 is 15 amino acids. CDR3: CASSQGARAKNIQYF. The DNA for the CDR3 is TGCGCCAGCAGCCAGGGGGCTAGGGCCAAAAACATTCAGTACTTC.

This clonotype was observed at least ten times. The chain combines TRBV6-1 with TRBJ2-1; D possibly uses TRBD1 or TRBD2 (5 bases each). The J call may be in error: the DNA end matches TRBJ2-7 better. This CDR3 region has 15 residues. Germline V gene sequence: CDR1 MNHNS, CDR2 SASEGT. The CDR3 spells CASKPEWGSYNEQYF. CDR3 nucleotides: TGTGCCAGCAAACCCGAATGGGGGTCCTACAATGAGCAGTACTTC.

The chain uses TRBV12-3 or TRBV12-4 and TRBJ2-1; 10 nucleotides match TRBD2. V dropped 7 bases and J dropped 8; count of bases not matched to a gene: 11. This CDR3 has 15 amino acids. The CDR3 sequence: CASTLGGAGGDEQFF. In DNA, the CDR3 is TGTGCCAGCACCCTTGGCGGAGCGGGAGGGGATGAGCAGTTCTTC.

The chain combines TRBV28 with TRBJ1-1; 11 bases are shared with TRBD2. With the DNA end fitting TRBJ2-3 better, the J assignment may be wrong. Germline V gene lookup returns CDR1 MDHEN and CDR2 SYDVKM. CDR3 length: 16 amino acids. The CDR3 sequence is CASSLTSGSITDTQYF. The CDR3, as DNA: TGTGCCAGCAGTTTAACTAGCGGGAGTATAACAGATACGCAGTATTTT.

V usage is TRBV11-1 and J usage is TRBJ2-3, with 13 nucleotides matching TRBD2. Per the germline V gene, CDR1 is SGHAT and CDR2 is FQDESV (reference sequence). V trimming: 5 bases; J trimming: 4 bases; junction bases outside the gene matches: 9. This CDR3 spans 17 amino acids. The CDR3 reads CASSLPRTSGSSDTQYF. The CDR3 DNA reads TGTGCCAGCAGCCTACCGAGGACTAGCGGGAGTTCAGATACGCAGTATTTT.

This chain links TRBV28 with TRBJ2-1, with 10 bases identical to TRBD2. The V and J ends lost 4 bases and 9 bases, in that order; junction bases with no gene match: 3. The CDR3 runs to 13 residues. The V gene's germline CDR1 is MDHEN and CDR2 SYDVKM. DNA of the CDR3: TGTGCCAGCAGTTCTAGCGGGAGAGTTGAGCAGTTCTTC. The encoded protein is CASSSSGRVEQFF.

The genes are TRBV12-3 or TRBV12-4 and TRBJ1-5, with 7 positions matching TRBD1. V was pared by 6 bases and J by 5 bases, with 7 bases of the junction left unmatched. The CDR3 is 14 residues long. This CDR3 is CASSTKGGHQPQHF. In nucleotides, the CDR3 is TGTGCCAGCAGCACAAAAGGGGGCCATCAGCCCCAGCATTTT.

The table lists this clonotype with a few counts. CDR3 region: CATSDPNPGTGHKTQYF. In nucleotides, the CDR3 is TGTGCCACCAGTGATCCGAACCCCGGGACAGGGCATAAGACCCAGTACTTC. The rearrangement links TRBV24-1 to TRBJ2-7; TRBD1 aligns across 9 bases. Gene TRBJ2-5 matches the end of the DNA better, so the J call may be wrong. The CDR3 is 17 residues long. The germline V gene has CDR1 KGHDR and CDR2 SFDVKD.

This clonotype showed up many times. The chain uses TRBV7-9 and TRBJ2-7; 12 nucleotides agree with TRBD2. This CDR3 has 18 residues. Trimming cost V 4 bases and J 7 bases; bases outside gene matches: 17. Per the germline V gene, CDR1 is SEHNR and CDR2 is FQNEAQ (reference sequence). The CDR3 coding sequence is TGTGCCAGCAGCTCACCGACTAGCGGGGGCCGAGCTTACAATGAGCAGTACTTC. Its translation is CASSSPTSGGRAYNEQYF.

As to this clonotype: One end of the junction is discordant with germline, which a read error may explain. The CDR3 is CASSPGTSRREQYF. In DNA form, the CDR3 reads TGTGCTAGCAGCCCCGGGACTAGCCGTCGGGAGCAGTACTTC. The chain uses TRBV7-6 and TRBJ2-1; 9 nucleotides line up with TRBD2. The end of the DNA is better explained by TRBJ2-7, so the J call may be wrong. Per germline, CDR1 SGHVS and CDR2 FNYEAQ. The CDR3 loop spans 14 amino acids.

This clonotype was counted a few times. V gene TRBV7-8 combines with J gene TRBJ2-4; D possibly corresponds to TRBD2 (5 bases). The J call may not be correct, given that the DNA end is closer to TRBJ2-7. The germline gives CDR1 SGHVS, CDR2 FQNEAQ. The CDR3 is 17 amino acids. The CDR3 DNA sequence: TGTGCCAGCAGCTTTACCACTGGAGCGGATAGCTCCTACGAGCAGTACTTC. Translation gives CASSFTTGADSSYEQYF.

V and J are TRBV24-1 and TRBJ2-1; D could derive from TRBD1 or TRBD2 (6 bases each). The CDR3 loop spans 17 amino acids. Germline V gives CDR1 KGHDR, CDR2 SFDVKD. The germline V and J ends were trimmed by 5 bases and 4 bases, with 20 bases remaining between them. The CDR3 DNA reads TGTGCCACCAGTGGAAGCGGAGGGGGACGCGGGTACAATGAGCAGTTCTTC. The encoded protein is CATSGSGGGRGYNEQFF.

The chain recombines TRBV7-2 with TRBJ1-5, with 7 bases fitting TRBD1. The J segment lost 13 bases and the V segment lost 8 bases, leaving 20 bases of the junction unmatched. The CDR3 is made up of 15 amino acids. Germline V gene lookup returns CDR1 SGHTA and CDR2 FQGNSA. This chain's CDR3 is CASAQQGPLTYEQHF. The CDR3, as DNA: TGTGCCAGCGCCCAACAGGGGCCCCTAACCTACGAGCAGCATTTT.

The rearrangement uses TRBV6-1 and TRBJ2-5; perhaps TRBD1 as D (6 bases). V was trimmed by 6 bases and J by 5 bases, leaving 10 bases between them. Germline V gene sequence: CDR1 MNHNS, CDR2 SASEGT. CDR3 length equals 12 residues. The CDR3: CASRQGVETQYF. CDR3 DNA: TGTGCCAGCAGACAGGGTGTGGAGACCCAGTACTTC.

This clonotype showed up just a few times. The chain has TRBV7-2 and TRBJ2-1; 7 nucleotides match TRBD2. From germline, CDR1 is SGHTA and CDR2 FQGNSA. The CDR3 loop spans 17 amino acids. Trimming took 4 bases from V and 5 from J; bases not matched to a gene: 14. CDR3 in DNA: TGTGCCAGCAGCTCAACCCGAGGAGTGCTAGCGGACAATGAGCAGTTCTTC. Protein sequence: CASSSTRGVLADNEQFF.

The CDR3 DNA is TGTGCCAGCAGTGAAGAAGGGTCGGGTACGCAGTATTTT. Residues: CASSEEGSGTQYF. The chain uses TRBV6-4 and TRBJ2-3; D gene ambiguous. Germline V gene lookup returns CDR1 MRHNA and CDR2 SNTAGT. The CDR3 covers 13 residues. The V end lost 3 bases, the J end lost 8 bases, and 12 bases lay between the germline ends.

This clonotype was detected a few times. CDR3 in DNA: TGTGCTAGTGGTTTGTCTGGGGAGCTGTATTTT. Protein: CASGLSGELYF. The J gene is TRBJ2-3, the V gene TRBV12-5; TRBD2 might be the D (5 bases). The CDR3 contains 11 residues. V lost 2 bases and J lost 14, with 11 bases in between. Per germline, CDR1 LGHNT and CDR2 FRNRAP.

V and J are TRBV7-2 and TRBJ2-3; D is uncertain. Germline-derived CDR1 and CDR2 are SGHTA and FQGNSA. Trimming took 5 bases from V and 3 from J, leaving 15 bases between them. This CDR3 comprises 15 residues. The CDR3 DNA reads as TGTGCCAGCAGCGCAAGGCCCTTAAGGACAGATACGCAGTATTTT. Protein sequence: CASSARPLRTDTQYF.

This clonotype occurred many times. The DNA for the CDR3 is TGCGCCACCAACCGGGACAGGGGTCATGAGCAGTTCTTC. It specifies CATNRDRGHEQFF. The J gene is TRBJ2-1, the V gene TRBV10-1; 10 nucleotides match TRBD1. V gave up 10 bases and J gave up 8 bases; unmatched junction bases: 8. The V gene's germline CDR1 is WNHNN and CDR2 SYGVQD (reference sequence). CDR3 length: 13 amino acids.

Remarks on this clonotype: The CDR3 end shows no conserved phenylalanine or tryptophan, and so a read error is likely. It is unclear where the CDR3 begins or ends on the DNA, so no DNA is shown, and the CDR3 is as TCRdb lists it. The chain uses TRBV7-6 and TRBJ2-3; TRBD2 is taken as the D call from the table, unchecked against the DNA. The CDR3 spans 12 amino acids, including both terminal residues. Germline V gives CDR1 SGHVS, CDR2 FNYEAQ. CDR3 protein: CASSLTRPSGRA.

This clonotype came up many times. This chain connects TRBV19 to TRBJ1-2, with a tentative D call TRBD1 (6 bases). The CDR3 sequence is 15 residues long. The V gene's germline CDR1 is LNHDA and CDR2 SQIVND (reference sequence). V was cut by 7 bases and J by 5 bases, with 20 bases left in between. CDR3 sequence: CASTHSGGFGYGYTF. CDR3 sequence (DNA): TGTGCCAGTACCCACTCCGGGGGCTTTGGGTATGGCTACACCTTC. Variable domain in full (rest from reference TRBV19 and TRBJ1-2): DGGITQSPKYLFRKEGQNVTLSCEQNLNHDAMYWYRQDPGQGLRLIYYSQIVNDFQKGDIAEGYSVSREKKESFPLTVTSAQKNPTAFYLCASTHSGGFGYGYTFGSGTRLTVV.

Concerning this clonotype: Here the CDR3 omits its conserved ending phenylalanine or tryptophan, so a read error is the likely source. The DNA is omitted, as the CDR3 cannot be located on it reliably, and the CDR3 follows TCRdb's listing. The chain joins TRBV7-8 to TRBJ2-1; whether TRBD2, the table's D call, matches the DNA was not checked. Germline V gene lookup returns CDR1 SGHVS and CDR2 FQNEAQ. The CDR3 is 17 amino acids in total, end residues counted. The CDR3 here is CASSLDSGSAETQYFGS.

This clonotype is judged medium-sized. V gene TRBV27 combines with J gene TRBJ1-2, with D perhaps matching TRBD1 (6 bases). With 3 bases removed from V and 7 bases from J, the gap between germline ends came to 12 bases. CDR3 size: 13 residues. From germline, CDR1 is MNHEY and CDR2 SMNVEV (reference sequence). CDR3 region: CASSFPSGVGYTF. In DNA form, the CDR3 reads TGTGCCAGCAGTTTCCCCTCAGGGGTTGGCTACACCTTC.

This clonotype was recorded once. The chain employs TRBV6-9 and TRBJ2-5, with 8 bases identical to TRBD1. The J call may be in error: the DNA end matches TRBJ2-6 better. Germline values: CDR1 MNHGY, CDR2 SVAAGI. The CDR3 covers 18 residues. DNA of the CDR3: TGTGCCAGCAGTTGGGGGCAGGGGGCGAGGTCTGGGGCCAACGTCCTGACTTTC. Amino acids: CASSWGQGARSGANVLTF.

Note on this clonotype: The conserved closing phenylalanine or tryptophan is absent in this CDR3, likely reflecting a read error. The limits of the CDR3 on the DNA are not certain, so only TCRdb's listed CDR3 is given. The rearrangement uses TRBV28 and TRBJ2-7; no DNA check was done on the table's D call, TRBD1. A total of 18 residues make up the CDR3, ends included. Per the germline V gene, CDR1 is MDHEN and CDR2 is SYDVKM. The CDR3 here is CASSSVWGTGNYGYTFGS.

The CDR3 sequence is CASSYGSGLNEQFF. The CDR3 DNA reads TGTGCCAGCAGTTACGGTTCGGGGCTGAATGAGCAGTTCTTC. J is TRBJ2-1 and V is TRBV6-6; perhaps D is TRBD1 or TRBD2 (5 bases each). Germline assignment: CDR1 MNHNY and CDR2 SVGAGI (reference sequence). V was cut by 2 bases and J by 7 bases, with 12 bases left in between. The CDR3 is 14 amino acids.

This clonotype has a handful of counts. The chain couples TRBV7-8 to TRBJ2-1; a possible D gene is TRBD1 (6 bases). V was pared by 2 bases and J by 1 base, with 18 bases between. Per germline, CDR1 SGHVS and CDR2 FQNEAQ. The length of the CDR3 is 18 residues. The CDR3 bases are TGTGCCAGCAGCTTAACCACCCCAGGGGATGGGTCCTACAATGAGCAGTTCTTC. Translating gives CASSLTTPGDGSYNEQFF.

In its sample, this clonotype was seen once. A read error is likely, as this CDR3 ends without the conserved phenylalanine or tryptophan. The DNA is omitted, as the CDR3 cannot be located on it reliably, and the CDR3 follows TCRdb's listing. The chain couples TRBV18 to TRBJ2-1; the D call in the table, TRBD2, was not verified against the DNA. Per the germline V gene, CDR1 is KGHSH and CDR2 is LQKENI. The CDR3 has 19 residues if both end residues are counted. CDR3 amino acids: CASSPPIGRATNYGYTFGS.

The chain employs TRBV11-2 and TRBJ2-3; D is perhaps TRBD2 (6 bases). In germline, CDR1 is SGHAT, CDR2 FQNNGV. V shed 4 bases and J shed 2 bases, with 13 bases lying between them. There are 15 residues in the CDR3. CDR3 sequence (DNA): TGTGCCAGCAGCTCTGCCGGGAGAAACACAGATACGCAGTATTTT. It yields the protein CASSSAGRNTDTQYF.

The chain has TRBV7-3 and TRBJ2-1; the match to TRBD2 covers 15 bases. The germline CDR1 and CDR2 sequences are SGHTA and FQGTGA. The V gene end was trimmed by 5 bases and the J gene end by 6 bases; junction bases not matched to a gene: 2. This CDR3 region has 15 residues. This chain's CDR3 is CASSLGLAGGNEQFF. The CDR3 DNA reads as TGTGCCAGCAGCCTGGGACTAGCGGGAGGCAATGAGCAGTTCTTC.